The TCR beta chain under discussion was sequenced for a study of shared clonotypes between healthy human individuals (dated by TCRdb to 2020 to 2022). About the investigation overall: The cohort comprised a couple of women and a few men aged 18 to 49 years. For each donor, three plates each were used for CD4 naive and CD4 memory, two plates were used for CD8 naive, and one plate was used for CD8 memory. The study deeply sequenced blood TCR repertoires of five healthy adults to estimate repertoire size and the extent of clonotype sharing between individuals. Different laboratories and diverse techniques were used to prepare libraries and sequence TCR repertoires, to increase sequencing depth and limit assay-specific biases. Between about 0.9 and 10 billion PBMCs per donor were obtained by leukapheresis.

The donors were healthy, HIV-negative adults with no recently reported acute infections or vaccinations. Every donor was a Caucasian adult living in Nashville, Tennessee, USA. CD4+ T cells were enriched by magnetic negative selection, after which naive cells were positively selected on CD45RA and the negative fraction was taken as the memory subset. After blood collection by leukapheresis, PBMCs were isolated using Ficoll-Histopaque density gradient centrifugation and then cryopreserved in the vapor phase of liquid nitrogen. Analytical flow cytometry was used to check the purity and quantity of every magnetically sorted T cell population. From each sorted fraction, genomic DNA was isolated and quantified by UV absorbance on a Nanodrop 2000c. Using the deep immunoSEQ assay, multiplex PCR amplified TCR CDR3 regions from genomic DNA. Extracted genomic DNA from each cell subset was distributed evenly across all wells of several immunoSEQ 96-well plates, and each plate was treated as a replicate. Each replicate PCR for sorted subsets received around 0.2 ug genomic DNA, equal to around 32,000 T cell genomes. Purified libraries were quantified with a Qubit 3.0 fluorometer, sized on a Bioanalyzer 2100, and re-quantified with the KAPA Library Quantification kit. A separate single-read 150-cycle Illumina NextSeq 550 flow cell was used to sequence each immunoSEQ 96-well plate. The paper's processing steps were these. Because the immunoSEQ output included only junctional sequences and no quality scores, the filtering could not be the same as the filtering used for full-length reads. To assign V/J genes and CDR3, sequences were annotated against IMGT germline references using PyIR, a Python wrapper for IgBLAST v1.9. Any read was removed if the V/J assignment was weak (E-value above 1e-6), the CDR3 was missing, or the read contained stop codons, out-of-frame junctions, or ambiguous translated residues. A V3J clonotype was defined by an identical inferred V gene, J gene, and CDR3 amino acid sequence. The percentage overlap between two repertoires was calculated by dividing the number of shared unique clonotypes by the size of the smaller repertoire. Three approaches were used to assess repertoire richness: RTK rarefaction, the Chao1 estimator, and Recon v2.1 estimates of unobserved clonotypes. OLGA was used to compute generation probabilities for all TCRbeta clonotypes that the gDNA method yielded from several donors. TCRdb's version of the immuneACCESS table is confined to in-frame rearrangements and falls short of the full clone set. An unresolved V gene accounts for under half of the shortfall where checked; the remainder is of unknown origin. Clone size and V and J calls were adopted from that table, with D and trimming inferred from the DNA. For this sample there are about 2.4 million clones; 90% to 95% appear just once. The ten largest clones represent 0.36% of the sample.

Points the paper makes about the study in general: Across a few donors, roughly 5.1% of naive CD4, over 3% of naive CD8, 2% to 2.5% of memory CD4, and about 0.44% of memory CD8 clonotypes were shared. Based on pairwise subsampling, the degree of clonotype sharing among donors was expected to be affected by sequencing depth. Compared with non-shared clonotypes, clonotypes shared by all four sorted-subset donors had higher generation probabilities. The genetic and exposure-history diversity represented was limited by the small number of donors. Only blood was sampled, and tissue TCR repertoires likely differ from those in blood. Larger estimated clonotype richness was generally found for naive subsets than for memory subsets. Incomplete sequencing was indicated by rarefaction of sorted-subset datasets, despite the large sequencing depth.

CDR1 and CDR2 (SGHRS, YFSETQ) derive from the germline V gene. Deletion took 2 bases off V and 1 base off J, with a span of 9 bases between the germline ends. Including the terminal cysteine and phenylalanine, the CDR3 comprises 14 residues. Only the CDR3 portion is preserved as DNA: 42 bases, with reading frame beginning at the first base. Points on this clone: Its antigen is currently not known. No much larger clone is present one base from it, and per-base qualities are unavailable.

Sequenced input: naive CD4+ T cells from PBMCs. The sample's cell subset or site label is to be understood as: CD45RA+ positively selected. The TCR sequence derives from a man aged 18 to 29 in good health. Some clones in this sample may be carry-over from other donors' samples. The V gene is TRBV5-1 and the J gene is TRBJ1-1, with no D gene named confidently. The CDR3 reads as follows: CASSFAPANTEAFF. At the DNA level, the sequence is TGCGCCAGCAGCTTCGCCCCGGCGAACACTGAAGCTTTCTTT.